Following are 20 T cell receptor beta chains from one sample sequenced in a study of CD4 T cells in relation to SARS-CoV-2 and coronaviruses. What these receptors recognize is not known. Here immunoSEQ multiplex PCR was the method, and the copy in TCRdb shows in-frame clones only, minus some. Among under 35,000 clones listed, 76% were seen once. Unexposed donor CD4+ T cells date from 2011-2018, before the COVID-19 pandemic. Isolation of CD4+ T cells took place after less than 11 days in culture. Sequenced input: CD4+ T cells from PBMCs, cultured in vitro. The origin of the receptors is a human donor in good health.

This clone was counted a few times. This chain connects TRBV9 to TRBJ2-7; the match to TRBD1 covers 10 bases. With 4 bases clipped from V and 4 bases from J, the junction kept 2 bases outside the gene matches. In germline, CDR1 is SGDLS, CDR2 YYNGEE. This CDR3 spans 13 amino acids. CDR3 in DNA: TGTGCCAGCAGCCGGGACAGGGGTTACGAGCAGTACTTC. Protein product: CASSRDRGYEQYF.

This sequence joins TRBV5-4 and TRBJ2-7; the D call may be TRBD1 or TRBD2 (6 bases each). The CDR3 length is 14 residues. The germline V gene encodes CDR1 SGHNT and CDR2 YYREEE (reference sequence). V shed 0 bases and J shed 2 bases, with 9 bases lying between them. This chain's CDR3 is CASSLGGAPYEQYF. DNA of the CDR3: TGTGCCAGCAGCTTGGGGGGGGCCCCCTACGAGCAGTACTTC. Full variable domain (rest looked up from reference TRBV5-4 and TRBJ2-7): ETGVTQSPTHLIKTRGQQVTLRCSSQSGHNTVSWYQQALGQGPQFIFQYYREEENGRGNFPPRFSGLQFPNYSSELNVNALELDDSALYLCASSLGGAPYEQYFGPGTRLTVT.

The V gene is TRBV28, the J gene TRBJ1-3; D possibly corresponds to TRBD1 (5 bases). The V gene lost 5 bases and the J gene lost 2 bases, with 13 bases spanning the gap. Germline CDR1 is MDHEN and CDR2 is SYDVKM. The CDR3 has 15 residues. Here the CDR3 reads CASSQGIRAGNTIYF. CDR3 DNA: TGTGCCAGCAGTCAGGGAATCCGAGCTGGAAACACCATATATTTT.

The CDR3 DNA sequence: TGTGCCAGCAGCTTAGCGGAGCGGGAAAGGGGCTCCTACGAGCAGTACTTC. Its protein is CASSLAERERGSYEQYF. This rearrangement joins TRBV7-2 to TRBJ2-7; 7 bases are a match to TRBD2. This CDR3 contains 17 residues. The ends lost 0 bases at V and 0 bases at J; junction bases unmatched: 8. Germline loops: CDR1 SGHTA, CDR2 FQGNSA.

The chain uses TRBV4-3 and TRBJ1-4; D uncertain. This CDR3 has 15 residues. The V gene lost 0 bases and the J gene lost 2 bases, with 7 bases spanning the gap. Looked up from germline, CDR1 is LGHNA and CDR2 is YSLEER. The DNA of the CDR3 is TGCGCCAGCAGCCAAGATTCACAGACTAATGAAAAACTGTTTTTT. Protein: CASSQDSQTNEKLFF.

This chain uses TRBV7-8 with TRBJ2-7; 9 nucleotides line up with TRBD1. Per germline, CDR1 SGHVS and CDR2 FQNEAQ. After removal of 5 bases from V and 2 bases from J, the junction contained 4 bases not matched to a gene. The CDR3 consists of 14 residues. The CDR3 sequence: CASSIGQGPYEQYF. In DNA, the CDR3 is TGTGCCAGCAGCATCGGACAGGGGCCCTACGAGCAGTACTTC.

The CDR3 is CASSRTGTSGSSRVGETQYF. DNA for the CDR3: TGTGCCAGTAGTCGCACCGGGACTAGCGGGAGCTCCCGGGTCGGGGAGACCCAGTACTTC. This chain joins TRBV19 and TRBJ2-5, with 14 bases matching TRBD2. The CDR3 is 20 residues long. V lost 5 bases to trimming and J lost 5 bases; unmatched junction nucleotides: 19. Germline V lookup: CDR1 LNHDA, CDR2 SQIVND (reference sequence).

V gene TRBV20-1 combines with J gene TRBJ2-1, with 9 bases aligning to TRBD2. Germline CDR1 DFQATT, CDR2 SNEGSKA (reference sequence). With 3 bases clipped from V and 4 bases from J, the junction kept 7 bases outside the gene matches. The CDR3 is 15 residues long. The CDR3 region is CSASPGLARYNEQFF. The CDR3 DNA follows: TGCAGTGCTAGTCCAGGACTAGCGAGGTACAATGAGCAGTTCTTC.

The chain links TRBV3-1 (or the pseudogene TRBV3-2) to TRBJ2-5; D not certain. V was pared by 5 bases and J by 0 bases, with 7 bases between. The CDR3 length is 13 residues. CDR1 is LGHDT and CDR2 is YNNKEL in the germline V gene (reference sequence). The CDR3 here is CASSREYQETQYF. DNA of the CDR3: TGTGCCAGCAGCAGAGAGTACCAAGAGACCCAGTACTTC.

The rearrangement joins TRBV7-9 to TRBJ2-2; TRBD2 is a possible D gene (6 bases). Germline V gene lookup returns CDR1 SEHNR and CDR2 FQNEAQ (reference sequence). Trimming stripped 3 bases from V and 1 base from J, with 15 bases between. This CDR3 contains 17 residues. In DNA form, the CDR3 reads TGTGCCAGCAGCTTCAGCGCCGGGACTTTGAACACCGGGGAGCTGTTTTTT. As protein: CASSFSAGTLNTGELFF.

CDR3 nucleotide sequence: TGTGCCAGCAGCCCGTCCGGGTTCGAGCAGTACTTC. Translation gives CASSPSGFEQYF. J is TRBJ2-7 and V is TRBV11-2, with no clear D. Germline V gene lookup returns CDR1 SGHAT and CDR2 FQNNGV. This CDR3 is 12 amino acids long. The V gene lost 5 bases and the J gene lost 6 bases, with 11 bases spanning the gap.

The chain combines TRBV6-5 with TRBJ2-5, with 7 bases aligning to TRBD1. Trimming removed 3 bases from V and 2 bases from J; junction bases left unmatched: 3. The length of the CDR3 is 14 residues. Germline V gives CDR1 MNHEY, CDR2 SVGAGI. The CDR3 spells CASSYRTGQETQYF. CDR3 in DNA: TGTGCCAGCAGTTATCGGACAGGACAAGAGACCCAGTACTTC.

This sequence joins TRBV20-1 and TRBJ2-3, with 14 nucleotides matching TRBD2. There are 18 residues in the CDR3. V lost 3 bases to trimming and J lost 4 bases; unmatched junction nucleotides: 12. The germline gives CDR1 DFQATT, CDR2 SNEGSKA (reference sequence). Written as DNA, the CDR3 is TGCAGTGCTAGTGGACACGGGACTAGCGGGAGATCGGCAGATACGCAGTATTTT. It encodes CSASGHGTSGRSADTQYF.

The chain joins TRBV25-1 to TRBJ1-2; 7 bases map to TRBD1. There are 15 residues in the CDR3. Trimming at V came to 2 bases and at J to 7 bases, leaving 10 bases not matched to a gene. The germline V gene encodes CDR1 MGHDK and CDR2 SYGVNS. The CDR3 coding sequence is TGTGCCAGCAGTGAACGAGGCCAGGGGGAACTTGGCTACACCTTC. Its protein is CASSERGQGELGYTF.

The rearrangement joins TRBV18 to TRBJ2-7; maybe TRBD1 (5 bases). CDR3 size: 14 residues. Germline CDR1 and CDR2: KGHSH and LQKENI. V was cut by 2 bases and J by 5 bases, with 13 bases left in between. The CDR3 here is CASSPTVADNEQYF. CDR3 nucleotide sequence: TGTGCCAGCTCACCAACCGTGGCGGACAACGAGCAGTACTTC. Variable domain in full (rest from reference TRBV18 and TRBJ2-7): NAGVMQNPRHLVRRRGQEARLRCSPMKGHSHVYWYRQLPEEGLKFMVYLQKENIIDESGMPKERFSAEFPKEGPSILRIQQVVRGDSAAYFCASSPTVADNEQYFGPGTRLTVT.

This chain connects TRBV5-5 to TRBJ1-2; TRBD1 aligns across 8 bases. The CDR3 sequence is 15 residues long. The germline V gene encodes CDR1 SGHKS and CDR2 YYEKEE (reference sequence). V lost 3 bases to trimming and J lost 0 bases; unmatched junction nucleotides: 4. CDR3 bases: TGTGCCAGCAGCTCCGGGACAGGTTCTAACTATGGCTACACCTTC. Translated: CASSSGTGSNYGYTF.

The chain carries TRBV7-6 and TRBJ2-5, with 8 bases aligning to TRBD2. Germline V gene lookup returns CDR1 SGHVS and CDR2 FNYEAQ. The CDR3 covers 16 residues. Unmatched junction bases numbered 6, after V lost 3 bases and J lost 0 bases. CDR3: CASSFGAGVYQETQYF. CDR3 nucleotide sequence: TGTGCCAGCAGCTTTGGAGCGGGGGTGTACCAAGAGACCCAGTACTTC.

This chain uses TRBV7-6 with TRBJ2-1; D possibly corresponds to TRBD1 (6 bases). Deletions cut 0 bases from V and 9 bases from J, with 15 bases between. This CDR3 has 15 amino acids. Germline values: CDR1 SGHVS, CDR2 FNYEAQ. DNA for the CDR3: TGTGCCAGCAGCTTAGCCCCAGGAACAGGGAGTGAGCAGTTCTTC. This translates into CASSLAPGTGSEQFF.

This chain connects TRBV7-2 to TRBJ1-5; D not certain. The germline V gene has CDR1 SGHTA and CDR2 FQGNSA. This CDR3 is built from 14 residues. Trimming pared 1 base from V and 7 bases from J, leaving 11 bases between. CDR3 protein: CASSLESGLQPQHF. The DNA of the CDR3 is TGTGCCAGCAGCTTAGAATCGGGTTTGCAGCCCCAGCATTTT.

This chain uses TRBV5-6 with TRBJ2-6; D possibly corresponds to TRBD1 (6 bases). CDR1 is SGHDT and CDR2 is YYEEEE in the germline V gene. V lost 4 bases to trimming and J lost 2 bases, with 10 bases between them. This CDR3 has 15 residues. This chain's CDR3 is CASSPTGTGANVLTF. In DNA form, the CDR3 reads TGTGCCAGCAGCCCCACAGGGACTGGGGCCAACGTCCTGACTTTC.